Listed here are 26 T cell receptor beta chains from one sample, sequenced in a study of CD8+ T cells in alopecia areata. RNA was isolated and reverse transcribed to cDNA, the sequencing template. Only in-frame clones appear in the TCRdb table, and some are missing; sequencing was by immunoSEQ multiplex PCR. The table lists about 150,000 clones, roughly three fifths of them singletons, with under 8% in the top ten. Source: CD4+ T cells sorted from blood, taken at week 0. The receptors originated from a human donor with alopecia areata.

V usage is TRBV6-1 and J usage is TRBJ1-5; 8 bases align to TRBD1. There are 15 residues in the CDR3. J was trimmed by 6 bases and V by 3 bases; bases with no gene match: 7. Germline V gene data show CDR1 as MNHNS and CDR2 as SASEGT. CDR3 coding DNA: TGTGCCAGCAGTGAGCAGGGGGCAGGGAGTCAGCCCCAGCATTTT. Protein product: CASSEQGAGSQPQHF.

This chain connects TRBV5-1 to TRBJ2-3; D possibly matches TRBD1 or TRBD2 (5 bases each). Trimming stripped 5 bases from V and 1 base from J, with 14 bases between. This CDR3 contains 15 residues. Germline CDR1 reads SGHRS; CDR2 reads YFSETQ. Here the CDR3 reads CASRVRGGGTDTQYF. CDR3 in DNA: TGCGCCAGCAGAGTTCGTGGGGGAGGCACAGATACGCAGTATTTT.

The chain combines TRBV30 with TRBJ1-5, with D unresolved. The CDR3 covers 13 residues. Germline CDR1 GTSNPN, CDR2 SVGIG (reference sequence). The V end lost 0 bases, the J end lost 6 bases, and 9 bases lay between the germline ends. The CDR3 sequence is CAWSVSVGQPQHF. The CDR3 nucleotides read TGTGCCTGGAGTGTATCCGTGGGTCAGCCCCAGCATTTT.

The chain joins TRBV5-1 to TRBJ2-3; D call uncertain. Per the germline V gene, CDR1 is SGHRS and CDR2 is YFSETQ. Trimming pared 3 bases from V and 0 bases from J, leaving 11 bases between. The length of the CDR3 is 15 residues. CDR3 nucleotides: TGCGCCAGCAGCTCCGCGAGGTCTAGCACAGATACGCAGTATTTT. This sequence encodes CASSSARSSTDTQYF.

The chain's CDR3 is CASSPGGRTEAFF. CDR3 coding DNA: TGTGCCAGCAGCCCAGGGGGAAGGACTGAAGCTTTCTTT. The chain employs TRBV9 and TRBJ1-1, with 7 nucleotides matching TRBD1. CDR3 length equals 13 residues. Trimming took 4 bases from V and 5 from J; bases not matched to a gene: 5. CDR1 and CDR2 from the germline V gene are SGDLS and YYNGEE.

This clone was detected only a few times. The chain employs TRBV13 and TRBJ2-7, with 9 bases aligning to TRBD2. Germline V gene sequence: CDR1 PRHDT, CDR2 FYEKMQ (reference sequence). After removal of 5 bases from V and 7 bases from J, the junction contained 9 bases not matched to a gene. The CDR3 loop spans 14 amino acids. DNA for the CDR3: TGTGCCAGCAGCCAGGGACTAGCTGTGAGGGAGCAGTACTTC. Translation gives CASSQGLAVREQYF.

This clone has just a few counts. V and J are TRBV15 and TRBJ2-3; 9 bases agree with TRBD2. The CDR3 has 16 residues. Per the germline V gene, CDR1 is LNHNV and CDR2 is YYDKDF (reference sequence). The V segment lost 1 base and the J segment 5 bases; nucleotides outside the gene matches: 7. The CDR3 DNA reads as TGTGCCACCAGCAGAGGGGCTAGCGGGGCTGAAGATACGCAGTATTTT. It codes for CATSRGASGAEDTQYF.

This sequence joins TRBV29-1 and TRBJ2-5; the match to TRBD1 covers 8 bases. The V and J ends lost 6 bases and 4 bases, in that order; junction bases with no gene match: 13. There are 15 residues in the CDR3. Germline lookup yields CDR1 SQVTM and CDR2 ANQGSEA. The CDR3 DNA follows: TGCAGCGTATTAAACAGACAGGGGAGAGGAGAGACCCAGTACTTC. Its protein product is CSVLNRQGRGETQYF. Looking up the rest from reference TRBV29-1 and TRBJ2-5 gives the full variable domain: SAVISQKPSRDICQRGTSLTIQCQVDSQVTMMFWYRQQPGQSLTLIATANQGSEATYESGFVIDKFPISRPNLTFSTLTVSNMSPEDSSIYLCSVLNRQGRGETQYFGPGTRLLVL.

V gene TRBV5-1 combines with J gene TRBJ2-6; D unresolved. CDR1 is SGHRS, CDR2 YFSETQ, per germline. V was cut by 0 bases and J by 0 bases, with 7 bases left in between. This CDR3 contains 16 residues. DNA for the CDR3: TGCGCCAGCAGCTTGGCAGACTCCTCTGGGGCCAACGTCCTGACTTTC. Its translation: CASSLADSSGANVLTF.

J is TRBJ2-5 and V is TRBV7-2, with TRBD1 as a possible D gene (5 bases). This CDR3 has 15 residues. Germline CDR1 reads SGHTA; CDR2 reads FQGNSA. V was cut by 0 bases and J by 5 bases, with 13 bases left in between. DNA for the CDR3: TGTGCCAGCAGCTTAGCCCAAAACCCAGGGGAGACCCAGTACTTC. It encodes CASSLAQNPGETQYF.

This chain's CDR3 is CASSSQSYSNQPQHF. The CDR3, as DNA: TGTGCCAGCTCGTCTCAGAGTTATAGCAATCAGCCCCAGCATTTT. V gene TRBV18 combines with J gene TRBJ1-5; D is unresolved. CDR3 length: 15 amino acids. Trimming removed 6 bases at V and 0 bases at J, with 12 bases between. CDR1 KGHSH and CDR2 LQKENI come from the germline V gene.

The rearrangement uses TRBV2 and TRBJ2-7; D is perhaps TRBD2 (7 bases). The germline V gene has CDR1 SNHLY and CDR2 FYNNEI. The CDR3 sequence is 14 residues long. V lost 7 bases to trimming and J lost 2 bases, with 15 bases between them. For the CDR3, the DNA is TGTGCCAGCATGAAAGGGGGGGTCCCCTACGAGCAGTACTTC. This gives the protein CASMKGGVPYEQYF.

This sequence joins TRBV30 and TRBJ1-2; no firm D call. Germline lookup yields CDR1 GTSNPN and CDR2 SVGIG (reference sequence). This CDR3 is built from 12 residues. Trimming shortened V by 3 bases and J by 6 bases, and 11 bases separated the two germline ends. In DNA, the CDR3 is TGTGCCTGGAGATCGGCGGCCGATGGCTACACCTTC. Residues: CAWRSAADGYTF.

J is TRBJ1-2 and V is TRBV27, with 9 bases identical to TRBD1. CDR1 is MNHEY and CDR2 is SMNVEV in the germline V gene (reference sequence). The ends lost 0 bases at V and 4 bases at J; junction bases unmatched: 6. There are 16 residues in the CDR3. Here the CDR3 DNA reads TGTGCCAGCAGTTTATCACCGACAGGGGGTATCTATGGCTACACCTTC. The encoded protein is CASSLSPTGGIYGYTF.

This clone was observed a single time. V usage is TRBV4-1 and J usage is TRBJ2-5; no clear D. The CDR3 loop spans 12 amino acids. V was pared by 3 bases and J by 1 base, with 3 bases between. The germline CDR1 and CDR2 sequences are MGHRA and YSYEKL. CDR3 sequence (DNA): TGCGCCAGCAGCCAGCCCCAAGAGACCCAGTACTTC. It specifies CASSQPQETQYF.

CDR3 sequence reads: CASSFLRSGTSGGSETQYF. The CDR3 bases are TGTGCCAGCAGCTTCTTGAGGAGCGGGACTAGCGGGGGGTCGGAGACCCAGTACTTC. This chain links TRBV7-2 with TRBJ2-5, with 15 bases fitting TRBD2. The V and J ends lost 3 bases and 5 bases, in that order; junction bases with no gene match: 13. Germline values: CDR1 SGHTA, CDR2 FQGNSA. The CDR3 has 19 residues.

The chain combines TRBV29-1 with TRBJ1-5; unclear D gene. The germline V gene encodes CDR1 SQVTM and CDR2 ANQGSEA. This CDR3 is built from 13 residues. V was shortened by 4 bases and J by 6 bases, with 13 bases between the two germline ends. CDR3 sequence reads: CSVAKAEGQPQHF. For the CDR3, the DNA is TGCAGCGTTGCTAAGGCAGAGGGTCAGCCCCAGCATTTT.

V gene TRBV2 combines with J gene TRBJ2-6, with unresolved D. The CDR3 covers 21 residues. CDR1 and CDR2 from the germline V gene are SNHLY and FYNNEI. Trimming removed 7 bases from V and 0 bases from J, with 28 bases in between. Here the CDR3 DNA reads TGTGCCAGCATCCTACCCGGAACTTCGACAATCGCAAACTCTGGGGCCAACGTCCTGACTTTC. Amino acid sequence: CASILPGTSTIANSGANVLTF.

The CDR3 DNA sequence: TGTGCCAGTAGTCCTGGGACAGGGATGTATGGCTACACCTTC. This encodes CASSPGTGMYGYTF. The chain combines TRBV19 with TRBJ1-2; 9 nucleotides match TRBD1. CDR3 length: 14 residues. V was clipped by 5 bases and J by 5 bases; unmatched bases: 6. Looked up from germline, CDR1 is LNHDA and CDR2 is SQIVND (reference sequence).

V usage is TRBV6-5 and J usage is TRBJ2-5, with unresolved D. CDR3 length equals 12 residues. The V gene lost 6 bases and the J gene lost 2 bases, with 7 bases spanning the gap. Germline V gene lookup returns CDR1 MNHEY and CDR2 SVGAGI. The CDR3 DNA reads as TGTGCCAGCAGGACACCACAAGAGACCCAGTACTTC. This translates into CASRTPQETQYF.

The chain uses TRBV7-9 and TRBJ1-4, with a tentative D call TRBD1 (6 bases). V lost 5 bases and J 2 bases, leaving 15 bases between the germline ends. This CDR3 contains 16 residues. Germline CDR1 and CDR2: SEHNR and FQNEAQ (reference sequence). The CDR3 DNA reads TGTGCCAGCAGCCGAATGGGGGCAGCCACTAATGAAAAACTGTTTTTT. Encoded protein: CASSRMGAATNEKLFF. Looking up the rest from reference TRBV7-9 and TRBJ1-4 gives the full variable domain: DTGVSQNPRHKITKRGQNVTFRCDPISEHNRLYWYRQTLGQGPEFLTYFQNEAQLEKSRLLSDRFSAERPKGSFSTLEIQRTEQGDSAMYLCASSRMGAATNEKLFFGSGTQLSVL.

The V call is TRBV6-6, the J call TRBJ1-6; TRBD1 is a possible D gene (5 bases). The germline V gene has CDR1 MNHNY and CDR2 SVGAGI (reference sequence). The CDR3 extends over 13 amino acids. The V end lost 7 bases, the J end lost 8 bases, and 12 bases lay between the germline ends. The chain's CDR3 is CASTEEGYSPLHF. In DNA, the CDR3 is TGTGCCAGCACCGAAGAGGGGTATTCACCCCTCCACTTT.

This clone occurred a few times. The J gene is TRBJ2-5, the V gene TRBV30; D might be TRBD2 (5 bases). In germline, CDR1 is GTSNPN, CDR2 SVGIG (reference sequence). Trimming cost V 2 bases and J 1 base, with 11 bases left between them. CDR3 length: 14 residues. CDR3 nucleotides: TGTGCCTGGAGTAGTGGACTCAGCCAAGAGACCCAGTACTTC. Translation gives CAWSSGLSQETQYF. Filled out from reference TRBV30 and TRBJ2-5, the complete variable domain reads SQTIHQWPATLVQPVGSPLSLECTVEGTSNPNLYWYRQAAGRGLQLLFYSVGIGQISSEVPQNLSASRPQDRQFILSSKKLLLSDSGFYLCAWSSGLSQETQYFGPGTRLLVL.

V usage is TRBV29-1 and J usage is TRBJ1-1; a possible D gene is TRBD1 (5 bases). CDR3 size: 14 residues. Germline V lookup: CDR1 SQVTM, CDR2 ANQGSEA. Trimming pared 1 base from V and 1 base from J, leaving 10 bases between. The CDR3 sequence: CSVEVGGANTEAFF. In nucleotides, the CDR3 is TGCAGCGTTGAAGTGGGGGGAGCGAACACTGAAGCTTTCTTT.

This sequence joins TRBV7-3 and TRBJ2-3; TRBD1 might be the D (5 bases). Trimming pared 4 bases from V and 6 bases from J, leaving 14 bases between. The CDR3 contains 14 residues. The germline CDR1 and CDR2 sequences are SGHTA and FQGTGA. CDR3 in amino acids: CASSSRQGSDTQYF. In nucleotides, the CDR3 is TGTGCCAGCAGCTCTAGGCAGGGTTCGGATACGCAGTATTTT.

The chain uses TRBV5-1 and TRBJ1-2, with D perhaps matching TRBD1 (6 bases). The CDR3 contains 13 residues. Per germline, CDR1 SGHRS and CDR2 YFSETQ. Trimming cost V 3 bases and J 3 bases, with 9 bases left between them. The CDR3 nucleotides are TGCGCCAGCAGCTCGGACAGATACTATGGCTACACCTTC. It is translated as CASSSDRYYGYTF.